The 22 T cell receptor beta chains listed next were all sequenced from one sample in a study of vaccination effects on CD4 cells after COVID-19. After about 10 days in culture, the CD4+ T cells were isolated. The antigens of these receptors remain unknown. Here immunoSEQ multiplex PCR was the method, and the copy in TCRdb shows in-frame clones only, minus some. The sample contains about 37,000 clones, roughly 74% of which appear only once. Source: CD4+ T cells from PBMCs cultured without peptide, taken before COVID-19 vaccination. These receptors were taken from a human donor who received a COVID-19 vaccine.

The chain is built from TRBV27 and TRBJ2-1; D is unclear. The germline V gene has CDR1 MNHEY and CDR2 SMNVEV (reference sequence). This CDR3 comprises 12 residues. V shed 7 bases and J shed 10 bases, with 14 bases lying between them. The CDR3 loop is CASTTPGEEQFF. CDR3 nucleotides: TGTGCCAGCACCACCCCCGGCGAAGAGCAGTTCTTC.

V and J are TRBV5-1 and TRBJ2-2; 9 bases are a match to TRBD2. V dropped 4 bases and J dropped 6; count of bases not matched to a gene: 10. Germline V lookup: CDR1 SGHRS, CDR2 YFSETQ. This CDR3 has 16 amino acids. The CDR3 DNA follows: TGCGCCAGCAGCCCAGGCGGGGGGGCCTTATCCGGGGAGCTGTTTTTT. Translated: CASSPGGGALSGELFF.

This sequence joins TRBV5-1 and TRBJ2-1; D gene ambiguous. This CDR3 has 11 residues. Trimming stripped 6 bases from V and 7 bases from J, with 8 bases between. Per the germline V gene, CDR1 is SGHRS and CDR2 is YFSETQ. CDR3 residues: CASTGDNEQFF. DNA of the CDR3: TGCGCCAGCACAGGAGATAATGAGCAGTTCTTC.

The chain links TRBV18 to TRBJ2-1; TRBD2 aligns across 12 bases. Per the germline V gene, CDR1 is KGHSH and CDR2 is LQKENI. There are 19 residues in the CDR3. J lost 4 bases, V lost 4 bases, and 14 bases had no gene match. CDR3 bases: TGTGCCAGCTCACGGCTGACTAGCGGGGGCCCCAAATTTTACAATGAGCAGTTCTTC. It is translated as CASSRLTSGGPKFYNEQFF.

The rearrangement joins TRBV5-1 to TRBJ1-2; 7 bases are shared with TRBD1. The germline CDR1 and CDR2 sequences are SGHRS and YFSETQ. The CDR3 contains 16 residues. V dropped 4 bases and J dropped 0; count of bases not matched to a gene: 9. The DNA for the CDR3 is TGCGCCAGCAGCCGGGGCGGGACAGAGGCTAACTATGGCTACACCTTC. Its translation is CASSRGGTEANYGYTF.

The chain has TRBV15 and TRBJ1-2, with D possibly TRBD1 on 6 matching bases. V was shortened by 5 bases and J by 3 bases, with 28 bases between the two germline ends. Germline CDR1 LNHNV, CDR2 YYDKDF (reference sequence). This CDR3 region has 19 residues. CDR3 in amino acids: CATSVYHVRGTGHHYGYTF. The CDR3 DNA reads TGTGCCACCAGCGTATACCATGTGAGGGGGACGGGACACCACTATGGCTACACCTTC. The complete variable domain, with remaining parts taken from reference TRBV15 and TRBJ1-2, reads DAMVIQNPRYQVTQFGKPVTLSCSQTLNHNVMYWYQQKSSQAPKLLFHYYDKDFNNEADTPDNFQSRRPNTSFCFLDIRSPGLGDTAMYLCATSVYHVRGTGHHYGYTFGSGTRLTVV.

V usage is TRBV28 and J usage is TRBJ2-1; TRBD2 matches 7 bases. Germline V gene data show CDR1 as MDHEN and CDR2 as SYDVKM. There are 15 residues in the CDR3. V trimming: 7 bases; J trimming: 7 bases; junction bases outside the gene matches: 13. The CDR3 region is CASISRGSVRNEQFF. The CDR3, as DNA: TGTGCCAGCATCTCGCGCGGGAGTGTTCGTAATGAGCAGTTCTTC.

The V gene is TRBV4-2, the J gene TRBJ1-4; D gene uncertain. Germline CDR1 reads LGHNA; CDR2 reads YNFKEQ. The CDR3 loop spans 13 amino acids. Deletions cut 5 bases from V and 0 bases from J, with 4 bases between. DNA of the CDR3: TGTGCCAGCAGCAAGGCAACTAATGAAAAACTGTTTTTT. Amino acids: CASSKATNEKLFF.

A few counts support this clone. For the CDR3, the DNA is TGTGCCAGCAGCGTAACTCCCCATACTATAGGGGGGCAAGAGACCCAGTACTTC. Its translation: CASSVTPHTIGGQETQYF. The chain links TRBV9 to TRBJ2-5; D is possibly TRBD1 or TRBD2 (6 bases each). Germline CDR1 SGDLS, CDR2 YYNGEE. The CDR3 runs to 18 residues. The germline V and J ends were trimmed by 1 base and 2 bases, with 21 bases remaining between them.

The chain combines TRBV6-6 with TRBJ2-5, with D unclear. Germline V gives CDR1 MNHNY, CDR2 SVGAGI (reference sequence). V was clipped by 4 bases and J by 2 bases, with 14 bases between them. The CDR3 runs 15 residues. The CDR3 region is CASSSRRVSQETQYF. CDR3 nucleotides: TGTGCCAGCAGTTCCCGACGGGTCTCACAAGAGACCCAGTACTTC.

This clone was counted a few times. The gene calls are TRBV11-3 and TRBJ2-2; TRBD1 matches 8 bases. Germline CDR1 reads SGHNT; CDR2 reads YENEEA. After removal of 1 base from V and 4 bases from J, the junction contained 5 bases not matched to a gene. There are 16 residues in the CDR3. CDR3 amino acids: CASSLGTGSVTGELFF. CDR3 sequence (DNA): TGTGCCAGCAGCTTAGGGACAGGGAGTGTCACCGGGGAGCTGTTTTTT.

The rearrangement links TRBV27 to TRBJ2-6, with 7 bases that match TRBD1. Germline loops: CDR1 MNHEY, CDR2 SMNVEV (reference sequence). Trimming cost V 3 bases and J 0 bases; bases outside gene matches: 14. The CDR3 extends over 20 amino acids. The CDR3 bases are TGTGCCAGCAGTTTCAGGGGGTTAGGAGGACTCCGCTCTGGGGCCAACGTCCTGACTTTC. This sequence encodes CASSFRGLGGLRSGANVLTF.

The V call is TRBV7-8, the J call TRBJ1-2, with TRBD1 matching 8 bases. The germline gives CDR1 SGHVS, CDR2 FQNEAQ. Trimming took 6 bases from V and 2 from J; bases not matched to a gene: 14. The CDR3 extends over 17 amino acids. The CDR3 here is CASSHPWSGQGNYGYTF. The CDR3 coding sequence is TGTGCCAGCAGTCATCCCTGGTCAGGACAGGGAAACTATGGCTACACCTTC.

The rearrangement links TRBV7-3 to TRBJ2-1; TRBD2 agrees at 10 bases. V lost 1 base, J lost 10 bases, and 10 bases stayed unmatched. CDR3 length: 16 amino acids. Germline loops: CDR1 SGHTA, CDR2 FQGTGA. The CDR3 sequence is CASSLSRTSGAREQFF. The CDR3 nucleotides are TGTGCCAGCAGCTTAAGTCGAACTAGCGGGGCTCGAGAGCAGTTCTTC.

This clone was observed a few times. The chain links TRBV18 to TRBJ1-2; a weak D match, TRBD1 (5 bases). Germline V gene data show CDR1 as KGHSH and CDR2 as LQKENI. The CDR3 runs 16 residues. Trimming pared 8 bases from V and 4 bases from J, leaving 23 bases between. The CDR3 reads CASTPSGLERGYGYTF. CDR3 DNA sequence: TGTGCCAGCACCCCCTCTGGCCTCGAGAGGGGCTATGGCTACACCTTC.

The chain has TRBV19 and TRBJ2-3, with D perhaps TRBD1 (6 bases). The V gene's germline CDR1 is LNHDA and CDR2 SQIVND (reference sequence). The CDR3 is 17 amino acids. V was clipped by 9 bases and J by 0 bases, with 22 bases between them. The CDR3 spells CASQGQRQRLSTDTQYF. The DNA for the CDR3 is TGTGCCAGCCAGGGGCAGCGGCAGAGATTAAGCACAGATACGCAGTATTTT.

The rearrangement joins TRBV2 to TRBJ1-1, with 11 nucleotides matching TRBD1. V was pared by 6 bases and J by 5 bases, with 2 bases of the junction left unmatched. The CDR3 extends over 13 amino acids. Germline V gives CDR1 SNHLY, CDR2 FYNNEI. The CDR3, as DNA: TGTGCCAGCAGCCGGGACAGGGGGACTGAAGCTTTCTTT. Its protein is CASSRDRGTEAFF.

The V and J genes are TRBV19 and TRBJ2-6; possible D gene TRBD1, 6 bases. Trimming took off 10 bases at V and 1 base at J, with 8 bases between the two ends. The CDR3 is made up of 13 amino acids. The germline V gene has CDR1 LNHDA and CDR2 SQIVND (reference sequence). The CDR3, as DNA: TGTGCCACCGGACAGTCTGGGGCCAACGTCCTGACTTTC. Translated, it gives CATGQSGANVLTF.

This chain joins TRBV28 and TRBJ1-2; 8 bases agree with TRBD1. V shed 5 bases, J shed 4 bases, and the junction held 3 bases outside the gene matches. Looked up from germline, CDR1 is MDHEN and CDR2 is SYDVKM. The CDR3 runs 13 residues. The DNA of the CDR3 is TGTGCCAGCAGTCGGACAGGGCTCTATGGCTACACCTTC. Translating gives CASSRTGLYGYTF.

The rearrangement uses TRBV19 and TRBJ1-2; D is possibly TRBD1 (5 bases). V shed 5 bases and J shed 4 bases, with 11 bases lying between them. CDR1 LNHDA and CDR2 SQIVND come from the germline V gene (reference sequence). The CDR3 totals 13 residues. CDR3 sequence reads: CASSPGVGYGYTF. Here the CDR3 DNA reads TGTGCCAGTAGTCCGGGGGTAGGCTATGGCTACACCTTC.

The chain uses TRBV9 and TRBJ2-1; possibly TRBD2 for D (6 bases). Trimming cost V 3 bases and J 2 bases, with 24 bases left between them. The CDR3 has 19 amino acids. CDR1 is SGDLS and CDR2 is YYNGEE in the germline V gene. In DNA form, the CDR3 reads TGTGCCAGCAGCGCGCCTATAGCGGTTACGGGGGTGGCCTACAATGAGCAGTTCTTC. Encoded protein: CASSAPIAVTGVAYNEQFF.

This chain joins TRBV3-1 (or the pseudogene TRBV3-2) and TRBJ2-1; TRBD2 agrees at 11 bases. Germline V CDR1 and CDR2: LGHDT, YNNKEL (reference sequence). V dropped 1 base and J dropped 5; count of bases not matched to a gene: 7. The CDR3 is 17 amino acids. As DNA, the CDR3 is TGTGCCAGCAGCCAAGTACCGGGACTAGCGGATAACAATGAGCAGTTCTTC. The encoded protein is CASSQVPGLADNNEQFF.